This is a list of T cell receptor beta chains from one sample in a study of T cell changes during pregnancy in multiple sclerosis. Sequenced by immunoSEQ multiplex PCR; TCRdb stores in-frame clones only, minus some. The top ten hold approximately 0.7% of the sample, which has just under 80,000 clones, about 94% seen once. The starting material was peripheral blood, obtained in the second trimester of pregnancy. These receptors were collected from a female donor in good health, enrolled as a control in a pregnancy study. Each CDR3 is given with its conserved first and last residue. D genes are given only for firm matches. Clone sizes are given selectively: once, few, many, or a class where the clone is expanded.

V gene	J gene	clone size	D gene	CDR3 protein	CDR3 DNA
TRBV30	TRBJ2-3	once	NA	CAWSITDTQYF	TGTGCCTGGAGTATAACAGATACGCAGTATTTT
TRBV6-5	TRBJ2-3	NA	NA	CAITEPNTDTQYF	TGTGCCATCACAGAGCCTAACACAGATACGCAGTATTTT
TRBV27	TRBJ1-2	NA	TRBD1	CASSPHDRGQLGGYTF	TGTGCCAGCAGTCCCCACGACAGGGGACAGCTTGGAGGCTACACCTTC
TRBV29-1	TRBJ2-7	NA	TRBD1	CGYSKQGNPYEQYF	TGCGGCTATTCTAAACAGGGGAACCCCTACGAGCAGTACTTC
TRBV5-8	TRBJ1-5	NA	TRBD1	CASSYGTVSNQPQHF	TGTGCCAGCAGCTATGGGACAGTTAGCAATCAGCCCCAGCATTTT
TRBV7-8	TRBJ1-2	NA	NA	CASSVTTPTFYGYTF	TGTGCCAGCAGCGTAACGACACCGACGTTCTATGGCTACACCTTC
TRBV29-1	TRBJ1-1	NA	TRBD1	CSTNAAVGQGVTEAFF	TGCAGCACCAACGCGGCAGTCGGACAGGGGGTAACTGAAGCTTTCTTT
TRBV27	TRBJ2-3	NA	TRBD2	CASSFSEAGEQYF	TGTGCCAGCAGTTTCTCTGAAGCGGGGGAGCAGTATTTT
TRBV7-2	TRBJ1-3	NA	NA	CASSLAPGPGNTIYF	TGTGCCAGCAGCTTAGCTCCAGGGCCTGGAAACACCATATATTTT
TRBV7-9	TRBJ2-1	NA	NA	CASSLNIISYNEQFF	TGTGCCAGCAGCTTGAACATTATCTCCTACAATGAGCAGTTCTTC
TRBV13	TRBJ2-1	NA	NA	CASSSPIRDTSYNEQFF	TGTGCCAGCAGCTCTCCGATCCGGGACACCTCCTACAATGAGCAGTTCTTC
TRBV2	TRBJ2-5	NA	TRBD2	CASSGARWLAGEKTQYF	TGTGCCAGCAGTGGAGCCCGGTGGCTAGCGGGGGAAAAGACCCAGTACTTC
TRBV7-6	TRBJ1-1	NA	NA	CASSLSPAGANTEAFF	TGTGCCAGCAGCTTAAGCCCGGCAGGGGCGAACACTGAAGCTTTCTTT
TRBV7-6	TRBJ2-1	NA	NA	CASSSLPGAYNEQFF	TGTGCCAGCAGCTCTCTACCAGGGGCCTACAATGAGCAGTTCTTC
TRBV12-5	TRBJ1-2	NA	TRBD1	CASGLEKDRDRNAGGYTF	TGTGCTAGTGGTTTGGAGAAAGACCGGGACAGGAACGCAGGGGGCTACACCTTC
TRBV9	TRBJ1-1	few	NA	CASSVDPGVNTEAFF	TGTGCCAGCAGCGTAGACCCGGGAGTGAACACTGAAGCTTTCTTT
TRBV5-4	TRBJ2-5	NA	TRBD1	CASSLQGAGETQYF	TGTGCCAGCAGCTTGCAGGGGGCGGGAGAGACCCAGTACTTC
TRBV27	TRBJ2-7	NA	TRBD1	CASTLGVGQGYEQYF	TGTGCCAGCACTCTAGGGGTGGGACAGGGCTACGAGCAGTACTTC
TRBV7-2	TRBJ1-2	NA	NA	CASSPNGGSSYGYTF	TGTGCCAGCAGCCCAAACGGGGGTTCGAGCTATGGCTACACCTTC
TRBV7-2	TRBJ1-1	NA	TRBD1	CASSLVQGATEAFF	TGTGCCAGCAGCTTAGTGCAGGGGGCAACTGAAGCTTTCTTT
TRBV10-3	TRBJ2-7	NA	TRBD1	CAIRGTGGEGEQYF	TGTGCCATCAGGGGGACAGGGGGAGAAGGCGAGCAGTACTTC
TRBV30	TRBJ1-4	NA	TRBD1	CAWSRSGGGDEKLFF	TGTGCCTGGTCACGATCAGGGGGAGGTGATGAAAAACTGTTTTTT
TRBV15	TRBJ2-1	NA	NA	CATSRDRGSSYNEQFF	TGTGCCACCAGCAGAGATCGGGGGAGCTCCTACAATGAGCAGTTCTTC
TRBV5-1	TRBJ2-7	NA	TRBD2	CASSLVFGSGGSYEQYF	TGCGCCAGCAGCTTGGTATTTGGGAGCGGGGGGAGCTACGAGCAGTACTTC
TRBV4-2	TRBJ1-3	NA	NA	CASSQEEAASGNTIYF	TGTGCCAGCAGCCAAGAGGAGGCAGCCTCTGGAAACACCATATATTTT
TRBV18	TRBJ2-5	NA	TRBD2	CASSSLAGEETQYF	TGTGCCAGCTCATCACTAGCGGGGGAAGAGACCCAGTACTTC
TRBV19	TRBJ1-1	NA	TRBD1	CASRGGTGYGTEAFF	TGTGCCAGTAGGGGGGGGACAGGGTACGGCACTGAAGCTTTCTTT
TRBV25-1	TRBJ1-3	NA	NA	CASSAPTGSSGNTIYF	TGTGCCAGCAGCGCTCCAACAGGGAGCTCTGGAAACACCATATATTTT
TRBV2	TRBJ1-1	NA	NA	CASSRGHTNTEAFF	TGTGCCAGCAGCAGGGGACATACGAACACTGAAGCTTTCTTT
TRBV4-1	TRBJ1-5	NA	NA	CASSQGRRRDQPQHF	TGCGCCAGCAGCCAAGGGCGCAGACGGGATCAGCCCCAGCATTTT
TRBV5-5	TRBJ2-2	NA	NA	CASSSGTFNTGELFF	TGTGCCAGCAGCTCCGGGACATTTAACACCGGGGAGCTGTTTTTT
TRBV11-3	TRBJ1-2	NA	NA	CASSRDGMLDGYTF	TGTGCCAGCAGCCGCGACGGGATGTTGGATGGCTACACCTTC
TRBV7-9	TRBJ1-1	NA	NA	CASSPIGVTTEAFF	TGTGCCAGCAGCCCAATCGGGGTTACCACTGAAGCTTTCTTT
TRBV5-1	TRBJ2-1	NA	TRBD2	CASSDTQTSGNYNEQFF	TGCGCCAGCAGCGATACTCAGACTAGCGGGAACTACAATGAGCAGTTCTTC
TRBV11-2	TRBJ2-3	NA	TRBD2	CASSLGGLPDTQYF	TGTGCCAGCAGCTTGGGAGGGTTGCCAGATACGCAGTATTTT
TRBV4-2	TRBJ1-2	NA	TRBD1	CASSQGTGGFYGYTF	TGTGCCAGCAGCCAAGGGACAGGGGGCTTTTATGGCTACACCTTC
TRBV9	TRBJ1-6	NA	TRBD1	CASSPDRANSPLHF	TGTGCCAGCAGCCCTGACAGGGCCAATTCACCCCTCCACTTT
TRBV19	TRBJ2-1	NA	TRBD2	CASSPTSGGYNEQFF	TGTGCCAGTAGTCCGACTAGCGGGGGATACAATGAGCAGTTCTTC
TRBV7-2	TRBJ2-5	once	NA	CASSWAGPQETQYF	TGTGCCAGCAGCTGGGCCGGCCCCCAAGAGACCCAGTACTTC